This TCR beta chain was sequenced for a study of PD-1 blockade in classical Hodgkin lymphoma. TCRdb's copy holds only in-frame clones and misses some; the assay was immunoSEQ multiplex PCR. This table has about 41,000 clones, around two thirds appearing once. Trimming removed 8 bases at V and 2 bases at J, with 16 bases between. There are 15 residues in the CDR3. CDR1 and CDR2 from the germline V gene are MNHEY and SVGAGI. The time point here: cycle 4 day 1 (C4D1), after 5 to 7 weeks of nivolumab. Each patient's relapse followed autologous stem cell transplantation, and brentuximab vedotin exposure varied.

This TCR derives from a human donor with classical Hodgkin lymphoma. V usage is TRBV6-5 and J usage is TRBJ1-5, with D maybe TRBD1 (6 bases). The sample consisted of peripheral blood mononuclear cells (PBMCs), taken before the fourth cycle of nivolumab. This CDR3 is CASGGGRMGNQPQHF. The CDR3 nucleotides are TGTGCCAGCGGGGGGGGGCGTATGGGCAATCAGCCCCAGCATTTT.